The clone carrying this TCR beta chain occurred a few times. This sample was included in a study of CD8+ T cells in alopecia areata. Extraction and reverse transcription of RNA yielded cDNA as the sequencing template. Assay used: immunoSEQ multiplex PCR; TCRdb lists only in-frame clones, some missing. The data show 110,000 or so clones, with around two fifths seen just once and approximately 3.1% held by the top ten. Germline CDR1 is LGHNA and CDR2 is YNFKEQ. Between the trimmed V and J ends, which lost 5 bases and 3 bases, there was a span of 11 bases. This CDR3 comprises 13 residues. Sequenced: CD4+ T cells sorted from blood. V is TRBV4-2 and J is TRBJ2-7, with no clear D. This clonotype was obtained from a human donor with alopecia areata. The DNA for the CDR3 is TGTGCCAGCAGCGCGAGCAGAAACTACGAGCAGTACTTC. It yields the protein CASSASRNYEQYF.